The clone carrying this T cell receptor beta chain was seen more than once but under ten times. Its matching antigen is unknown. The source of the sample is a study of cytomegalovirus exposure and HLA in healthy donors. Study in general: Early released data comprised around 85 million unique TCRs from HLA-typed donors.

General study points: Reported performance of the classifier showed diagnosis of cytomegalovirus status with high specificity and sensitivity. Most TCR sequences proved rare, with some public TCRs found in many donors. Later, an analysis found that common viral pathogens appeared to be linked with several of the most significant clusters.

The CDR3 totals 14 residues. The germline gives CDR1 GTSNPN, CDR2 SVGIG (reference sequence). V lost 4 bases to trimming and J lost 4 bases, with 16 bases between them. Primers: 60 Vbeta forward and 13 Jbeta reverse. Some clones are missing from TCRdb's copy, which holds only in-frame ones; the method was immunoSEQ multiplex PCR. The sample has 200,000 to 250,000 clones; around 80% are singletons. The specimen sequenced was PBMCs. The origin of this receptor is a woman aged 60-75 years in good health and CMV-seropositive. The rearrangement links TRBV30 to TRBJ1-1, with D maybe TRBD1 (5 bases). CDR3 in amino acids: CAWTLLGLRTEAFF. For the CDR3, the DNA is TGTGCCTGGACATTATTGGGGCTGCGCACTGAAGCTTTCTTT.